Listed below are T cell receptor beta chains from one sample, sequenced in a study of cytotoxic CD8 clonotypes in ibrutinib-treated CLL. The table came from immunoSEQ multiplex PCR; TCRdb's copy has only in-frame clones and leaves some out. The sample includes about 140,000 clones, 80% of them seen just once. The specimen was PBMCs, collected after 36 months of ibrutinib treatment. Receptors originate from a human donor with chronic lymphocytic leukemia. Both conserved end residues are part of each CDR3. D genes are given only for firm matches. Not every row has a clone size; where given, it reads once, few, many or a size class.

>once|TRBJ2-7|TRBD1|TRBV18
TGTGCCAGCTCACCAGCGGACAGGGGACCCTACGAGCAGTACTTC
CASSPADRGPYEQYF
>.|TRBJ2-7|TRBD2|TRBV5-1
TGCGCCAGCAGCCCTTTAGCGGGGGGGAGCTCCTACGAGCAGTACTTC
CASSPLAGGSSYEQYF
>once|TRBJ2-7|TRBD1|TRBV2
TGTGCCAGCACTCTACAGGGGGCTTCCTACGAGCAGTACTTC
CASTLQGASYEQYF
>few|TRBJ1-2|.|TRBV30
TGTGCCTGGGCAAACAGGAATGGCTACACCTTC
CAWANRNGYTF
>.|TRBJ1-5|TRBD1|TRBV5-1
TGCGCCAGCAGCTTGGGACAGGGTTTGAATCAGCCCCAGCATTTT
CASSLGQGLNQPQHF
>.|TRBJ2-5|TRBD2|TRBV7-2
TGTGCCAGCTACCCATTCGGGGGGGCAAGCGGAGAGACCCAGTACTTC
CASYPFGGASGETQYF
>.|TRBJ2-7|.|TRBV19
TGTGCCAGTAGGGGAAGACCCTCCTACGAGCAGTACTTC
CASRGRPSYEQYF
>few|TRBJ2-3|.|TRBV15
TGTGCCACCAGCAGAGCTCGGTGGAGTCTAGACGGCACAGATACGCAGTATTTT
CATSRARWSLDGTDTQYF
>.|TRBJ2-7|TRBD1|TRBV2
TGTGCCAGCACCGAGGGGGACAGGGGGAACTACGAGCAGTACTTC
CASTEGDRGNYEQYF
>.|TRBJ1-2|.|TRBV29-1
TGCAGCGTTGAAGGTCCGAGCCAGGGGCAAATTAACTATGGCTACACCTTC
CSVEGPSQGQINYGYTF